The 11 T cell receptor beta chains presented below share a single source sample, sequenced in a study of shared clonotypes between healthy human individuals (dated by TCRdb to 2020 to 2022). Libraries were built with the immunoSEQ multiplex PCR assay. The source is immuneACCESS, and TCRdb retained only in-frame sequences with V and J called. Part of the clones is not carried over; for the studies checked, unresolved V genes explain less than half of this, and the remainder is unexplained. This sample lists about 2.3 million clones; roughly 92% were detected once. 0.37% of the sample rests with the top ten. The source material was naive CD4+ T cells from PBMCs. This specimen's cell subset or site label, per the study, means: CD45RA+ positively selected. The origin of the receptors is a man aged 18 to 29 in good health. Some clones in this sample may be carry-over from other donors' samples.

The rearrangement links TRBV6-5 to TRBJ2-7; 10 bases are a match to TRBD1. V dropped 6 bases and J dropped 6; count of bases not matched to a gene: 5. Germline-derived CDR1 and CDR2 are MNHEY and SVGAGI. CDR3 length equals 13 residues. CDR3 in amino acids: CASSPDRGGEQYF. The DNA of the CDR3 is TGTGCCAGCAGCCCGGACAGGGGGGGCGAGCAGTACTTC.

V gene TRBV10-3 combines with J gene TRBJ2-3, with 11 bases fitting TRBD2. The CDR3 is made up of 15 amino acids. Germline values: CDR1 ENHRY, CDR2 SYGVKD. After removal of 8 bases from V and 4 bases from J, the junction contained 8 bases not matched to a gene. The CDR3 loop reads CAISLLAGEADTQYF. In nucleotides, the CDR3 is TGTGCCATCTCATTACTAGCGGGAGAGGCAGATACGCAGTATTTT.

This clone was detected only once. The chain is built from TRBV9 and TRBJ2-3, with TRBD2 matching 7 bases. The CDR3 has 13 residues. Germline lookup yields CDR1 SGDLS and CDR2 YYNGEE. V gave up 4 bases and J gave up 6 bases; unmatched junction bases: 5. Here the CDR3 DNA reads TGTGCCAGCAGCACGGGACTATCCGATACGCAGTATTTT. Its protein is CASSTGLSDTQYF.

With regard to this clone: Other DNA sequences from this sample encode an identical CDR3 as well. The chain carries TRBV7-2 and TRBJ2-3; D call uncertain. V lost 2 bases, J lost 2 bases, and 2 bases lay in between. Germline CDR1 reads SGHTA; CDR2 reads FQGNSA. CDR3 size: 12 residues. Here the CDR3 reads CASSLITDTQYF. The CDR3, as DNA: TGTGCCAGCAGCTTAATCACAGATACGCAGTATTTT.

The rearrangement joins TRBV7-2 to TRBJ2-7, with 15 bases matching TRBD2. The CDR3 is 18 amino acids. The J segment lost 2 bases and the V segment lost 5 bases, leaving 10 bases of the junction unmatched. Germline V gives CDR1 SGHTA, CDR2 FQGNSA. CDR3 sequence: CASSRGLAGGPFTYEQYF. The CDR3 DNA sequence: TGTGCCAGCAGCCGGGGACTAGCGGGAGGCCCTTTCACCTACGAGCAGTACTTC.

The CDR3 spells CASSPQLAGGSNEQFF. In nucleotides, the CDR3 is TGTGCCAGCAGTCCCCAGCTGGCGGGAGGGAGTAATGAGCAGTTCTTC. The chain is built from TRBV27 and TRBJ2-1, with 9 bases that match TRBD2. Germline lookup yields CDR1 MNHEY and CDR2 SMNVEV (reference sequence). V lost 5 bases, J lost 7 bases, and 12 bases stayed unmatched. The CDR3 covers 16 residues.

CDR3 sequence: CASVPGGMNTEAFF. For the CDR3, the DNA is TGTGCCAGCGTTCCGGGAGGAATGAACACTGAAGCTTTCTTT. This chain uses TRBV28 with TRBJ1-1; no clear D gene. CDR1 and CDR2 (germline): MDHEN, SYDVKM. V lost 8 bases, J lost 0 bases, and 13 bases lay in between. This CDR3 is 14 amino acids long.

The V call is TRBV7-9, the J call TRBJ2-2, with D possibly being TRBD2 (6 bases). CDR3 size: 15 residues. Trimming stripped 2 bases from V and 3 bases from J, with 10 bases between. CDR1 is SEHNR, CDR2 FQNEAQ, per germline (reference sequence). The CDR3 region has the DNA TGTGCCAGCAGCTTACTAGCGCCTTACACCGGGGAGCTGTTTTTT. It is translated as CASSLLAPYTGELFF.

The CDR3 is CASSQGGFVTLAGGTDTQYF. CDR3 in DNA: TGCGCCAGCAGCCAAGGGGGTTTCGTTACCTTAGCGGGAGGGACAGATACGCAGTATTTT. The chain uses TRBV4-1 and TRBJ2-3; 11 bases are shared with TRBD2. J gave up 3 bases and V 1 base, and 15 bases lay outside the gene matches. CDR1 MGHRA and CDR2 YSYEKL come from the germline V gene. The CDR3 is 20 residues long.

The chain uses TRBV6-1 and TRBJ2-1, with 13 bases that match TRBD2. With 10 bases clipped from V and 4 bases from J, the junction kept 7 bases outside the gene matches. Germline V lookup: CDR1 MNHNS, CDR2 SASEGT. The CDR3 has 15 residues. CDR3 DNA: TGTGCCACCGGGTCGGGACTAGCGGGATACAATGAGCAGTTCTTC. This translates into CATGSGLAGYNEQFF.

This CDR3 is CASRQGTGGDQPQHF. CDR3 in DNA: TGCGCCAGTAGACAGGGGACCGGAGGGGATCAGCCCCAGCATTTT. The chain carries TRBV10-2 and TRBJ1-5; 8 bases align to TRBD1. The CDR3 is made up of 15 amino acids. Germline values: CDR1 WSHSY, CDR2 SAAADI. J lost 5 bases, V lost 9 bases, and 12 bases had no gene match.